The present T cell receptor (beta chain) was sequenced within a study of T cell repertoires in aging, cancer and after chemotherapy. Amplification of TCR beta used genomic DNA extracted from peripheral blood. A mixed TRB-A/B primer pool amplified rearranged TRB by multiplex touch-down PCR. TCRdb redid the calling of the multiplex PCR reads with MiXCR, one entry per CDR3 protein. The sample records fewer than 9,000 distinct CDR3 sequences, under 35% being singletons. Germline V gene sequence: CDR1 DFQATT, CDR2 SNEGSKA (reference sequence). The length of the CDR3 is 15 residues. Unmatched junction bases numbered 9, after V lost 5 bases and J lost 1 base.

The sequencing sample was made of blood. This sequence was found in a human donor in good health. V usage is TRBV20-1 and J usage is TRBJ2-7, with 9 bases fitting TRBD1. The CDR3 here is CSAGRRDRGSYEQYF. CDR3 DNA sequence: TGCAGTGCTGGGCGAAGAGACAGGGGGTCCTACGAGCAGTACTTC.